This entry is about one T cell receptor beta chain. This CDR3 comprises 14 residues. The junction had 4 bases not matched to a gene; V was cut back by 7 bases and J by 1 base. Germline V gene data show CDR1 as MNHEY and CDR2 as SVGAGI. The data derive from a study of blood T cell repertoires in COVID-19. Study-level background: PBMCs, B-cell-depleted T cells, or T cells provided the cDNA or gDNA that made up the material.

Living in 25 or so US areas, the participants were between roughly 18 and 90 years of age. Exposed study participants had met a COVID-19 case within 2 weeks before entry. Measured with immunoSEQ multiplex PCR; TCRdb has only the in-frame clones, and not every one. In the table there are roughly 250,000 clones, 83% of which are singletons. The V call is TRBV6-5, the J call TRBJ2-7, with 10 bases aligning to TRBD1. Material: PBMCs or T cells enriched from blood (not recorded which). The origin of this receptor is a woman aged 40 to 49 who had been exposed to COVID-19. CDR3 region: CASTKDRGSYEQYF. CDR3 DNA: TGTGCCAGCACCAAGGACAGGGGGTCCTACGAGCAGTACTTC.